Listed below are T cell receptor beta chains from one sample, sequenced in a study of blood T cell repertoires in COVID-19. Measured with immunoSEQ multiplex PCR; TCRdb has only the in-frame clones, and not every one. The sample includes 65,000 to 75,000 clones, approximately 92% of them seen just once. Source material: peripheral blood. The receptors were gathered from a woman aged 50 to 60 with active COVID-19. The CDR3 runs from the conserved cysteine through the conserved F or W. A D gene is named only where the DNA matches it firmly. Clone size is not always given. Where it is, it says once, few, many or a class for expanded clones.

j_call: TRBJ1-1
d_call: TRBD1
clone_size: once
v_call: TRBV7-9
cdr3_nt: TGTGCCAGCAGCTTAGGAACTCAGGGGGCTCCCGCTTTCTTT
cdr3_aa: CASSLGTQGAPAFF

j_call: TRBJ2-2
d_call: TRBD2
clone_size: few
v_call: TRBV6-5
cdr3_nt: TGTGCCAGCCCGGGGACTAGCGACACCGGGGAGCTGTTTTTT
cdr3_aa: CASPGTSDTGELFF

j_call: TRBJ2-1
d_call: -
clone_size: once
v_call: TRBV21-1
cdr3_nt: TGTGCCAGCATCTTGGACTGGTTCTACAATGAGCAGTTCTTC
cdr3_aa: CASILDWFYNEQFF

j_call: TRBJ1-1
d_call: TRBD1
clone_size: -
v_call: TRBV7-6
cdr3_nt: TGTGCCAGCAGCAGAGACAGGGCGGGCACTGAAGCTTTCTTT
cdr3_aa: CASSRDRAGTEAFF

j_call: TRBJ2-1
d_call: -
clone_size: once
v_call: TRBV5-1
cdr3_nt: TGCGCCAGCAGTCTACCGTGTGAGCAGTTCTTC
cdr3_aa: CASSLPCEQFF

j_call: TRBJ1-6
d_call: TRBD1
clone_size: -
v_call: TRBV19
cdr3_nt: TGTGCCAGTAGTACACCGGGACAGGGTTTTCCCCTCCACTTT
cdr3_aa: CASSTPGQGFPLHF

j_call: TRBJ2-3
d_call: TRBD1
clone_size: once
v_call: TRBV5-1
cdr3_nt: TGCGCCAGCAGCTTGAGGGGACAGGGGCCCGATACGCAGTATTTT
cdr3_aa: CASSLRGQGPDTQYF

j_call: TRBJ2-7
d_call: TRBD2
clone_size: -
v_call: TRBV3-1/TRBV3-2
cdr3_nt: TGTGCCAGCAGCCAAGTCTACACGAGCGGGAGATTCTACGAGCAGTACTTC
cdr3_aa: CASSQVYTSGRFYEQYF

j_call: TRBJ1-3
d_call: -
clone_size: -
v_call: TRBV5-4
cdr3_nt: TGTGCCAGCAGCTTGGGGGGCAGCGATTTCTCTGGAAACACCATATATTTT
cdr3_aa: CASSLGGSDFSGNTIYF

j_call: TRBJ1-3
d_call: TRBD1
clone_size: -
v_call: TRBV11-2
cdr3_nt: TGTGCCAGCAGCTCCTTACGGGCGACAGGGACTGGAAACACCATATATTTT
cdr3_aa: CASSSLRATGTGNTIYF

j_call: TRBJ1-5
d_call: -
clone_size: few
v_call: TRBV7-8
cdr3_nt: TGTGCCAGCAGCCCGAGCGGGCAGGGTAACCAGCCCCAGCATTTT
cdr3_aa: CASSPSGQGNQPQHF

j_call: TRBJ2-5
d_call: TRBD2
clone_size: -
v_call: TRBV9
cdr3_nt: TGTGCCAGCAGCGTATCAGCGGGGCCCCAAGAGACCCAGTACTTC
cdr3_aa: CASSVSAGPQETQYF

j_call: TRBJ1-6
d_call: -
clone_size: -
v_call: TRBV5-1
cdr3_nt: TGCGCCAGCAGCTTGGAACAGGGTACTTCACCCCTCCACTTT
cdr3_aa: CASSLEQGTSPLHF

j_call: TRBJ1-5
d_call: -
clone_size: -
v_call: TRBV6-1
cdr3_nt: TGTGCCAGCAGTGAAATCTATGTTACTAGCAATCAGCCCCAGCATTTT
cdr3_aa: CASSEIYVTSNQPQHF

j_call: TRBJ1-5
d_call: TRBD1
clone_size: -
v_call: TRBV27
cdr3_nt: TGTGCCAGCTCGCAGCAGGGGGGCCAGCCCCAGCATTTT
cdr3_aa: CASSQQGGQPQHF

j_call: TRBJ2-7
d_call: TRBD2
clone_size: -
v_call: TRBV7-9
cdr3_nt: TGTGCCAGCAGCTCCCCGGGACTAGCGAGATACGAGCAGTACTTC
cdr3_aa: CASSSPGLARYEQYF

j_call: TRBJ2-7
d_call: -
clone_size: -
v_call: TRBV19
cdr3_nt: TGTGCCAGTAGTTCAAATCCCGGATCGGGCGAGCAGTACTTC
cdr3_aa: CASSSNPGSGEQYF

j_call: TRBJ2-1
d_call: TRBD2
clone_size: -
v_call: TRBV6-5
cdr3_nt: TGTGCCAGCAGTTCCGGGACTAGTCTGTTCTTC
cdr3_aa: CASSSGTSLFF

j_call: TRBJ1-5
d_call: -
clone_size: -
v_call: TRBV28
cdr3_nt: TGTGCCAGCAGTTTTGCCGCGGATAGCAATCAGCCCCAGCATTTT
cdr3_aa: CASSFAADSNQPQHF

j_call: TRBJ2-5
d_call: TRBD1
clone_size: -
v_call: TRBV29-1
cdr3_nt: TGCAGCGGGGGACAGGGAACGGAGACCCAGTACTTC
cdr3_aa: CSGGQGTETQYF

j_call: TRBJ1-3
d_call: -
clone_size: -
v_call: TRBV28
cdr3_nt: TGTGCCAGCAGTCCCCTTATTTTTGACAGGAGCTCTGGAAACACCATATATTTT
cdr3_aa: CASSPLIFDRSSGNTIYF

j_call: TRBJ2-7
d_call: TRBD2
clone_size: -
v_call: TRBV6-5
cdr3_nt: TGTGCCAGCAGCCGGACTAGCGGGACCTACGAGCAGTACTTC
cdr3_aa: CASSRTSGTYEQYF

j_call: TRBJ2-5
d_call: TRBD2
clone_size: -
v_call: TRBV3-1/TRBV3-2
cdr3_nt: TGTGCCAGCAGCCAAAATCCGTCCGGGACTAGCGGGGTCTACTTC
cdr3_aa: CASSQNPSGTSGVYF

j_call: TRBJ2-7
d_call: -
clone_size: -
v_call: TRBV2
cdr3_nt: TGTGCCAGCAGATTATACGAGCAGTACTTC
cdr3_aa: CASRLYEQYF

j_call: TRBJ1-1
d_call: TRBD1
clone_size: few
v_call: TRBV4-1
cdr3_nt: TGCGCCAGCAGCCCCATCATCTTATGGGGGACAGGGATTCAATGGAACACTGAAGCTTTCTTT
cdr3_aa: CASSPIILWGTGIQWNTEAFF

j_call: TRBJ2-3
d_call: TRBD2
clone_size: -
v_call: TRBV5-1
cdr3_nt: TGCGCCAGCAGCCCGATGTGGACTAGCGACCAGCCGGTTACAGATACGCAGTATTTT
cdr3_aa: CASSPMWTSDQPVTDTQYF

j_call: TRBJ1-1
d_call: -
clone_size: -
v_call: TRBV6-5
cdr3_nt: TGTGCCAGCAGTCTGGTGGGGGGGAACACTGAAGCTTTCTTT
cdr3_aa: CASSLVGGNTEAFF

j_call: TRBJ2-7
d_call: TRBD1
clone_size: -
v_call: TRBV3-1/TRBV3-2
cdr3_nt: TGTGCCAGCAGCCAAGTTTTGGGACAGAATCATACGAAGCAGTACTTC
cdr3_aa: CASSQVLGQNHTKQYF

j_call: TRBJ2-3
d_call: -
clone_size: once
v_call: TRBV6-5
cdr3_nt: TGTGCCAGCAGTCTCCTGGGGGCGCGGGATACGCAGTATTTT
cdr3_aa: CASSLLGARDTQYF

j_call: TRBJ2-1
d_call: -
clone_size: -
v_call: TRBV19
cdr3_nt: TGTGCCAGTAGTACGACAGAAAGGGCCTCCTACAATGAGCAGTTCTTC
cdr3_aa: CASSTTERASYNEQFF